This TCR beta chain was found in a study of blood T cell repertoires in COVID-19. With 2 bases removed from V and 4 bases from J, the gap between germline ends came to 12 bases. The CDR3 length is 14 residues. Original analysis: How many nucleated cells were present was estimated from reference gene primer amplification. Clones were sequenced by immunoSEQ multiplex PCR, and TCRdb holds only the in-frame ones, with some missing. The DNA gave D and trimming, while V, J and clone size come from that table. This sample has some 65,000 clones, with approximately 83% found just once. Recruited during active infection, patients (from Seattle) were subsequently followed longitudinally.

What was sequenced was peripheral blood. The V and J genes are TRBV5-3 and TRBJ1-1; the D is unclear. TRBV5-3 counts as an open reading frame of uncertain function. The sequence was obtained from a man between 35 and 55 years old with COVID-19, enrolled during active disease. This CDR3 reads CARSLGFRGTEAFF. The CDR3 DNA reads TGTGCCAGAAGCTTAGGGTTCCGGGGCACTGAAGCTTTCTTT.